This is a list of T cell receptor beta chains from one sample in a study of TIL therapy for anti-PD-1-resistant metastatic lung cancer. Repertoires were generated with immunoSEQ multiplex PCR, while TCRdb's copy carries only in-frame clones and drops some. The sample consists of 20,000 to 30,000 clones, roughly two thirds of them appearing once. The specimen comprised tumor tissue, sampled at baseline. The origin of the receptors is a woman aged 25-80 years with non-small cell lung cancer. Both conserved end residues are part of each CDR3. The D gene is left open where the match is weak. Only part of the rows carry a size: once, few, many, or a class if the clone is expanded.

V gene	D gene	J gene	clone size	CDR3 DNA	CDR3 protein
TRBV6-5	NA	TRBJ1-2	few	TGTGCCAGCAGTTACGATCTAGGCAATGGCTACACCTTC	CASSYDLGNGYTF
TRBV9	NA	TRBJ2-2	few	TGTGCCAGCAGCAACCCCAACACCCCCGGGGAGCTGTTTTTT	CASSNPNTPGELFF
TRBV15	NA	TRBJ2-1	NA	TGTGCCACCAGCAGAGTGAGGGATAATGAGCAGTTCTTC	CATSRVRDNEQFF
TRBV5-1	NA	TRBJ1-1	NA	TGCGCCAGCAGCTTTTACGGGGAGAACACTGAAGCTTTCTTT	CASSFYGENTEAFF
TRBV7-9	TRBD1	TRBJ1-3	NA	TGTGCCAGCAGCCAGGGGGGTTATGGAAACACCATATATTTT	CASSQGGYGNTIYF
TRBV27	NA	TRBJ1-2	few	TGTGCCAGCAGTGCCTCAGGGTACTATGGCTACACCTTC	CASSASGYYGYTF
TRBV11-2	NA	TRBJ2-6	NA	TGTGCCAGCAGCTTAAACGTGGGTGGGGCCAACGTCCTGACTTTC	CASSLNVGGANVLTF
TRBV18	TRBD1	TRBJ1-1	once	TGTGCCAGCTCACCAGACAGGGGACGGGTACGCACTGAAGCTTTCTTT	CASSPDRGRVRTEAFF
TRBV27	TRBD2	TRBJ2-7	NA	TGTGCCAGCAGTGCCGGACTAGCGGGAGGGCTCCGCTACGAGCAGTACTTC	CASSAGLAGGLRYEQYF
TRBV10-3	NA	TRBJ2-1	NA	TGTGCCATCAGTGATCGTACGGGAGCGGGTGAGCAGTTCTTC	CAISDRTGAGEQFF
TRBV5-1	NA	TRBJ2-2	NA	TGCGCCAGCAGCTTGGAGCCAGACGGGGAGCTGTTTTTT	CASSLEPDGELFF
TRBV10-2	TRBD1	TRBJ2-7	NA	TGCGCCAGCAGCGGTGACAGGGCAGGCGAGCAGTACTTC	CASSGDRAGEQYF
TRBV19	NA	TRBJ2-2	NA	TGTGCCAGTAGTATATTCCTCACGTCGAACACCGGGGAGCTGTTTTTT	CASSIFLTSNTGELFF
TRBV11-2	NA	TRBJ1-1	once	TGTGCCAGCAGCTTATTCGGTCTGGTTACTGAAGCTTTCTTT	CASSLFGLVTEAFF
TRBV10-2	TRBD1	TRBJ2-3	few	TGCGCCAGCAAGGAGACAGGGTACACAGATACGCAGTATTTT	CASKETGYTDTQYF
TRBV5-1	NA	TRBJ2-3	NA	TGCGCCAGCAGCTTACAGCCTAGCACAGATACGCAGTATTTT	CASSLQPSTDTQYF
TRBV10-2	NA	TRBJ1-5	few	TGCGCCAGCAGGGACAGCCGGTCTAGCAATCAGCCCCAGCATTTT	CASRDSRSSNQPQHF
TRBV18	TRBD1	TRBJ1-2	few	TGTGCCAGCTCAGCCGGACAGGGGATTCATGGCTACACCTTC	CASSAGQGIHGYTF
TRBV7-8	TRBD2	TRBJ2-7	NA	TGTGCCAGCAGCACGACTAGCGGGTGGGAGCAGTACTTC	CASSTTSGWEQYF
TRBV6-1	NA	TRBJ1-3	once	TGTGCCAGCAGTGACAGGGGTTTTGGAAACACCATATATTTT	CASSDRGFGNTIYF
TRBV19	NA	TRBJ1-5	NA	TGTGCCAGTAGTATATCGGGCCGGGGGGGCAATCAGCCCCAGCATTTT	CASSISGRGGNQPQHF
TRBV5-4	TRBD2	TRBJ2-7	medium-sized	TGTGCCAGCAGCGAGGCGGGAGTGGGGGAGCAGTACTTC	CASSEAGVGEQYF
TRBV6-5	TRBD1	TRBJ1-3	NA	TGTGCCAGCAGCCTGACAGGGTTTGGAAACACCATATATTTT	CASSLTGFGNTIYF
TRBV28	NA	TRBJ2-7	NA	TGTGCCAGCAGTTTGGGGTGGAACGGCGAGCAGTACTTC	CASSLGWNGEQYF
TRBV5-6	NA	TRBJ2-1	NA	TGTGCCAGCAGCTTGGGAACAGCTTCCTACAATGAGCAGTTCTTC	CASSLGTASYNEQFF
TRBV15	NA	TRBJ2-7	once	TGTGCCACCAGCAGCTTGGAGGGAGGGGGCTACGAGCAGTACTTC	CATSSLEGGGYEQYF
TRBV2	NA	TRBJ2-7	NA	TGTGCCAGCAGTGATGTGCAGCGATTCTCCTTGGGGGAGCAGTACTTC	CASSDVQRFSLGEQYF
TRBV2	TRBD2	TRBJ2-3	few	TGTGCCAGCAGTGAATTTAGCGGGAGAACCGATACGCAGTATTTT	CASSEFSGRTDTQYF
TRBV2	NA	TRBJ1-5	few	TGTGCCAGCAACCGGGATAGCAATCAGCCCCAGCATTTT	CASNRDSNQPQHF
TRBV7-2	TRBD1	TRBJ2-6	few	TGTGCCAGCAGCTTTGGGGACAGGGTATGGAGGGGGGCCAACGTCCTGACTTTC	CASSFGDRVWRGANVLTF
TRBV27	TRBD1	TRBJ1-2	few	TGTGCCAGCAGGGAACAGGGGTTAACCTGGGGCTACACCTTC	CASREQGLTWGYTF
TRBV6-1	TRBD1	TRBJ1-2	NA	TGTGCCAGCAGTGATCAACAGGGGGCGGACTATGGCTACACCTTC	CASSDQQGADYGYTF
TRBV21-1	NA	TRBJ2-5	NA	TGTGCCAGCCCGGGACTTGGGGTCAGAGAGACCCAGTACTTC	CASPGLGVRETQYF
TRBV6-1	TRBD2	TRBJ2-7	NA	TGTGCCAGCAGTGAATGGATCGGGACAAAATTAGCGGGAGGGAGCTACGAGCAGTACTTC	CASSEWIGTKLAGGSYEQYF
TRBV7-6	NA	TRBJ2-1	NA	TGTGCCAGCAGCTTAGCATCCAGGGCGGATGAGCAGTTCTTC	CASSLASRADEQFF
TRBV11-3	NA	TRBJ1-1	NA	TGTGCCAGCAGCCGTCCCCCTCTAAACAAAGCTTTCTTT	CASSRPPLNKAFF
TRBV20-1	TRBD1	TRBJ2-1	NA	TGCAGTGCTAGTCCAGGGGGTGAGCAGTTCTTC	CSASPGGEQFF
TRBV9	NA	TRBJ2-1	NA	TGTGCCAGCAGCGTAAGGCTTCGGGATTGGGATGAGCAGTTCTTC	CASSVRLRDWDEQFF
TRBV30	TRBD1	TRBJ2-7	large	TGTGCCCGCGGACAGGGCTACGAGCAGTACTTC	CARGQGYEQYF
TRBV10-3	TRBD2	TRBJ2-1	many	TGTGCCATCAGTTCGGGACTAGCGAGCTCCTACAATGAGCAGTTCTTC	CAISSGLASSYNEQFF
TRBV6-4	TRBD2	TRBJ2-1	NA	TGTGCCAGCAGTGACTTTGCGGGAGGGATTAATGAGCAGTTCTTC	CASSDFAGGINEQFF
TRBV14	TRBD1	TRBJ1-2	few	TGTGCCAGCAGCCTGACAGGGCTTGGCTACACCTTC	CASSLTGLGYTF
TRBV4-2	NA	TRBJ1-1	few	TGTGCCAGCAGCCAAGATTTGGGGGCTTTCACTGAAGCTTTCTTT	CASSQDLGAFTEAFF
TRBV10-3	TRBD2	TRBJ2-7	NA	TGTGCCTCGTTAGCGGGAGGGCCCACGGACGAGCAGTACTTC	CASLAGGPTDEQYF
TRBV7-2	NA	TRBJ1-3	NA	TGTGCCAGCAGCCTGGGCCCCGGAAACACCATATATTTT	CASSLGPGNTIYF
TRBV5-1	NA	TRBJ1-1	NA	TGCGCCAGCAGCGGGGGAGGGATTGAAGCTTTCTTT	CASSGGGIEAFF
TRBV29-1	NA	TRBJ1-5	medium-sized	TGCAGCGCTTACGCGGGGGAGTCCCAGCATTTT	CSAYAGESQHF
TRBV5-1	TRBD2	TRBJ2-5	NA	TGCGCCAGCAGCGCCGGACTAGCGGGAGCGGAGACCCAGTACTTC	CASSAGLAGAETQYF
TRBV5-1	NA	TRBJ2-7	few	TGCGCCAGCAGCTTGAATGTCCGCTCCTACGAGCAGTACTTC	CASSLNVRSYEQYF
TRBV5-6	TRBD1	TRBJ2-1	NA	TGTGCCAGCAGCACCTGGACAGGGTCTGAGCAGTTCTTC	CASSTWTGSEQFF
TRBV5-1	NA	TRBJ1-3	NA	TGCGCCAGCAGCTTGGTCGGCAGGGCGGCTGGAAACACCATATATTTT	CASSLVGRAAGNTIYF
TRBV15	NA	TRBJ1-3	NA	TGTGCCACCAGAGAGACAGTTCCTGGAAACACCATATATTTT	CATRETVPGNTIYF
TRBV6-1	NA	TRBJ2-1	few	TGTGCCAGCAGTCTCCAGGGGACTTACAATGAGCAGTTCTTC	CASSLQGTYNEQFF
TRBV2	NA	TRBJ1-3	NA	TGTGCCAGCAGGAATCGGGGGCGGGACCTCAGCTCTGGAAACACCATATATTTT	CASRNRGRDLSSGNTIYF
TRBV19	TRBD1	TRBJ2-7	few	TGTGCCAGTAGTTCCTGGACAGGGGGCGACGGACGGGAGCAGTACTTC	CASSSWTGGDGREQYF
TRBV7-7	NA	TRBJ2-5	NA	TGTGCCAGCAGCTCATACGCGACGGCCAGGTACCAAGAGACCCAGTACTTC	CASSSYATARYQETQYF
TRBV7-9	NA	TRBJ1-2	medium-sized	TGTGCCAGCAGCTTAGATTGGGCCGGCTACACCTTC	CASSLDWAGYTF
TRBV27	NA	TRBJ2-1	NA	TGTGCCAGCATGGAGCGAGGGACCTACAATGAGCAGTTCTTC	CASMERGTYNEQFF
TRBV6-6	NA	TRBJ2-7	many	TGTGCCAGCAGAGATTCAGCGATTCTCTTCTCCTACGAGCAGTACTTC	CASRDSAILFSYEQYF